Following are 7 T cell receptor beta chains from one sample sequenced in a study of vaccination and CD4 T cells after COVID-19. Treatment noted: approximately 9-day PBMC culture with coronavirus spike peptide pools or control peptides (ViraFEST assay). These receptors are not linked to any known antigen. Sequence data for DNA of cultured CD4+ T cells were generated by the Oncomine TCR Beta short-read assay. TCRdb re-derived calls from the PCR reads in MiXCR, one entry per CDR3 protein. Seen here are around 11,000 distinct CDR3 sequences, 41% observed once, and the top ten hold 11%. This material consisted of CD4+ T cells from blood, cultured in vitro, taken after SARS-CoV-2 vaccination. The receptor source for this set is a human donor who had recovered from COVID-19.

This clonotype has a handful of counts. The chain is built from TRBV6-2 or TRBV6-3 and TRBJ1-2; 11 nucleotides line up with TRBD1. Per the germline V gene, CDR1 is MNHEY and CDR2 is SVGEGT. The CDR3 has 16 amino acids. V dropped 4 bases and J dropped 8; count of bases not matched to a gene: 12. The CDR3 coding sequence is TGTGCCAGCAGTTCAACCGCCGGACAGGGGGCGGGAGGCTACACCTTC. It is translated as CASSSTAGQGAGGYTF.

V is TRBV20-1 and J is TRBJ1-1, with TRBD1 matching 7 bases. V trimming: 5 bases; J trimming: 4 bases; junction bases outside the gene matches: 4. The CDR3 has 12 amino acids. Germline V gene data show CDR1 as DFQATT and CDR2 as SNEGSKA (reference sequence). The DNA of the CDR3 is TGCAGTGCTCCCGGGACAGCCACTGAAGCTTTCTTT. This sequence encodes CSAPGTATEAFF.

Only a few counts were recorded for this clonotype. V is TRBV20-1 and J is TRBJ1-5; no reliable D call. This CDR3 has 12 residues. Trimming took off 3 bases at V and 7 bases at J, with 10 bases between the two ends. Looked up from germline, CDR1 is DFQATT and CDR2 is SNEGSKA (reference sequence). The CDR3 spells CSASEGSQPQHF. The CDR3 DNA sequence: TGCAGTGCTAGTGAGGGATCGCAGCCCCAGCATTTT.

The V and J genes are TRBV5-1 and TRBJ1-1; D is unclear. The CDR3 is 13 amino acids. CDR1 is SGHRS and CDR2 is YFSETQ in the germline V gene. V shed 3 bases and J shed 0 bases, with 6 bases lying between them. CDR3 sequence reads: CASSSHLNTEAFF. CDR3 nucleotide sequence: TGCGCCAGCAGCTCTCATTTGAACACTGAAGCTTTCTTT.

The chain employs TRBV30 and TRBJ2-7; maybe TRBD1 (8 bases). The V and J ends lost 8 bases and 1 base respectively, with 12 bases between them. Germline assignment: CDR1 GTSNPN and CDR2 SVGIG (reference sequence). This CDR3 has 12 amino acids. The CDR3 bases are TGTGCCCGGGGGGACAGGTCCTACGAGCAGTACTTC. Translating gives CARGDRSYEQYF.

Only a few counts were recorded for this clonotype. The chain joins TRBV28 to TRBJ1-2; TRBD1 might be the D (6 bases). In germline, CDR1 is MDHEN, CDR2 SYDVKM. The CDR3 sequence is 15 residues long. Trimming removed 6 bases at V and 3 bases at J, with 17 bases between. CDR3 bases: TGTGCCAGCAGCCCCACAGGGTTCGGGTACTATGGCTACACCTTC. It yields the protein CASSPTGFGYYGYTF.

V usage is TRBV20-1 and J usage is TRBJ2-7; 8 bases map to TRBD2. Losses at the gene ends were 7 bases for V and 4 bases for J; bases not matched to a gene: 6. CDR1 is DFQATT, CDR2 SNEGSKA, per germline (reference sequence). The CDR3 extends over 12 amino acids. This chain's CDR3 is CSGPGGAYEQYF. For the CDR3, the DNA is TGCAGTGGCCCCGGGGGGGCTTACGAGCAGTACTTC.